The 31 T cell receptor beta chains listed next were all sequenced from one sample in a study of PD-L1 blockade in urothelial cancer. Only in-frame clones appear in the TCRdb table, and some are missing; sequencing was by immunoSEQ multiplex PCR. This table holds 40,000 or so clones, roughly four fifths found once. The time point is: peripheral blood 6 weeks after treatment start. The starting material was PBMCs, obtained around atezolizumab (anti-PD-L1) treatment. The receptors here all came from a man in his sixties with urothelial cancer.

This clone showed up just a few times. The chain links TRBV6-1 to TRBJ2-7; D perhaps matches TRBD1 (6 bases). The ends were cut back, 7 bases at V and 2 bases at J, with 18 bases in the middle. CDR3 length equals 15 residues. Per the germline V gene, CDR1 is MNHNS and CDR2 is SASEGT. The CDR3, as DNA: TGTGCCAGCACCCCCACAGGGAGCTTTACCTACGAGCAGTACTTC. Residues: CASTPTGSFTYEQYF.

This CDR3 is CAWSVLAGGGGELFF. The DNA of the CDR3 is TGTGCCTGGAGTGTACTAGCGGGCGGAGGCGGGGAGCTGTTTTTT. This chain links TRBV30 with TRBJ2-2; 9 bases fit TRBD2. The CDR3 spans 15 residues. Germline V CDR1 and CDR2: GTSNPN, SVGIG (reference sequence). Losses at the gene ends were 0 bases for V and 7 bases for J; bases not matched to a gene: 6.

The sample holds a few counts of this clone. V is TRBV29-1 and J is TRBJ1-2; D remains unclear. Trimming left V 4 bases short and J 7 bases short, with 10 bases between. CDR1 and CDR2 (germline): SQVTM, ANQGSEA. The CDR3 extends over 11 amino acids. The CDR3 loop reads CSVGTESGYTF. The CDR3 DNA reads as TGCAGCGTTGGAACGGAGTCTGGCTACACCTTC.

This sequence joins TRBV5-4 and TRBJ2-1, with 7 bases matching TRBD2. CDR3 length equals 16 residues. The J segment lost 6 bases and the V segment lost 4 bases, leaving 13 bases of the junction unmatched. CDR1 SGHNT and CDR2 YYREEE come from the germline V gene (reference sequence). The CDR3, as DNA: TGTGCCAGCAGCCAAGATTCGGGACTAACTAGCAATGAGCAGTTCTTC. Residues: CASSQDSGLTSNEQFF.

The genes are TRBV28 and TRBJ1-2, with D perhaps matching TRBD1 (6 bases). The CDR3 contains 13 residues. CDR1 is MDHEN and CDR2 is SYDVKM in the germline V gene. The V end was cut by 6 bases, the J end by 4 bases, with 12 bases between. The CDR3: CASSPQGPYGYTF. CDR3 nucleotides: TGTGCCAGCAGCCCACAGGGCCCCTATGGCTACACCTTC.

To note about this clone: One end of the junction does not line up with germline, which may come from a read error. This chain joins TRBV5-1 and TRBJ1-2; 7 bases align to TRBD1. Germline lookup yields CDR1 SGHRS and CDR2 YFSETQ. This CDR3 has 17 residues. CDR3 DNA: TGCGCCAGCAGCAGAGGGACAGCGCCGGGGGTTAACTATGACTACACCTTC. This translates into CASSRGTAPGVNYDYTF.

V is TRBV5-1 and J is TRBJ2-5, with TRBD2 as a possible D gene (6 bases). V lost 2 bases, J lost 5 bases, and 16 bases lay in between. The V gene's germline CDR1 is SGHRS and CDR2 YFSETQ. This CDR3 contains 15 residues. CDR3 sequence (DNA): TGCGCCAGCAGCTTATATGGGGGTGGAGGGGAGACCCAGTACTTC. As protein: CASSLYGGGGETQYF.

This clone was counted ten times or more. Other nucleotide sequences in the sample specify the same CDR3. V and J are TRBV30 and TRBJ2-5; TRBD2 matches at 8 bases. Losses at the gene ends were 4 bases for V and 2 bases for J; bases not matched to a gene: 0. CDR3 length: 12 amino acids. CDR1 is GTSNPN, CDR2 SVGIG, per germline (reference sequence). The CDR3 protein is CAWTSGQETQYF. CDR3 DNA sequence: TGTGCCTGGACTAGCGGGCAAGAGACCCAGTACTTC.

The J gene is TRBJ2-5, the V gene TRBV28; a possible D gene is TRBD2 (5 bases). The V end lost 2 bases, the J end lost 5 bases, and 12 bases lay between the germline ends. CDR3 length: 14 amino acids. Per the germline V gene, CDR1 is MDHEN and CDR2 is SYDVKM. The CDR3 sequence is CASSLRDPRETQYF. CDR3 DNA: TGTGCCAGCAGTTTACGGGATCCTCGGGAGACCCAGTACTTC.

The chain recombines TRBV6-5 with TRBJ2-2; 8 nucleotides agree with TRBD1. V lost 9 bases and J lost 5; bases outside the gene matches: 11. This CDR3 is built from 15 residues. Germline V gene sequence: CDR1 MNHEY, CDR2 SVGAGI. The CDR3 bases are TGTGCCAGTCAGGAGCAGGGGGCCTGGACCGGGGAGCTGTTTTTT. It codes for CASQEQGAWTGELFF.

The chain combines TRBV7-6 with TRBJ2-2, with TRBD1 matching over 11 bases. CDR3 size: 15 residues. Germline V gene lookup returns CDR1 SGHVS and CDR2 FNYEAQ. The ends lost 5 bases at V and 5 bases at J; junction bases unmatched: 4. The CDR3 DNA reads as TGTGCCAGCAGCACCGGGACAGGGGGAACCGGGGAGCTGTTTTTT. Protein: CASSTGTGGTGELFF. The variable domain in full, with the rest retrieved from reference TRBV7-6 and TRBJ2-2, is GAGVSQSPRYKVTKRGQDVALRCDPISGHVSLYWYRQALGQGPEFLTYFNYEAQQDKSGLPNDRFSAERPEGSISTLTIQRTEQRDSAMYRCASSTGTGGTGELFFGEGSRLTVL.

The chain combines TRBV7-9 with TRBJ2-1; TRBD2 matches 8 bases. The CDR3 is 15 amino acids. Unmatched junction bases numbered 7, after V lost 3 bases and J lost 6 bases. Per the germline V gene, CDR1 is SEHNR and CDR2 is FQNEAQ (reference sequence). CDR3 sequence: CASSFIAGPFNEQFF. The CDR3, as DNA: TGTGCCAGCAGCTTTATAGCGGGGCCTTTCAATGAGCAGTTCTTC.

V usage is TRBV5-4 and J usage is TRBJ1-2; 8 positions agree with TRBD1. V lost 2 bases to trimming and J lost 8 bases; unmatched junction nucleotides: 5. Germline CDR1 SGHNT, CDR2 YYREEE (reference sequence). The CDR3 runs to 13 residues. The CDR3 loop reads CASSFTGGYGYTF. The CDR3, as DNA: TGTGCCAGCAGCTTTACAGGGGGTTACGGCTACACCTTC.

The rearrangement joins TRBV7-2 to TRBJ2-3; D possibly corresponds to TRBD1 (5 bases). This CDR3 is built from 12 residues. The ends were cut back, 6 bases at V and 5 bases at J, with 9 bases in the middle. Germline CDR1 SGHTA, CDR2 FQGNSA. The CDR3 sequence is CASRPDRDTQYF. The CDR3 nucleotides read TGTGCCAGCAGGCCTGACAGAGATACGCAGTATTTT.

The rearrangement links TRBV11-1 to TRBJ1-1, with 7 bases aligning to TRBD1. The CDR3 runs 14 residues. The V gene end was trimmed by 5 bases and the J gene end by 5 bases; junction bases not matched to a gene: 8. The germline V gene has CDR1 SGHAT and CDR2 FQDESV (reference sequence). This CDR3 is CASSGTGERTEAFF. DNA for the CDR3: TGTGCCAGCAGCGGCACAGGGGAAAGGACTGAAGCTTTCTTT.

This clone has only one observation. V usage is TRBV6-5 and J usage is TRBJ1-1; 8 bases match TRBD1. Germline CDR1 reads MNHEY; CDR2 reads SVGAGI. Germline trimming cut 2 bases from V and 6 bases from J; bases unmatched to any gene: 11. The CDR3 has 16 residues. As DNA, the CDR3 is TGTGCCAGCAGTTACATAGACAGGGGCCCACCAGCTGAAGCTTTCTTT. The encoded protein is CASSYIDRGPPAEAFF.

This chain uses TRBV28 with TRBJ1-6; possible D gene TRBD1, 6 bases. Germline V CDR1 and CDR2: MDHEN, SYDVKM. Trimming took 3 bases from V and 3 from J, leaving 6 bases between them. CDR3 length equals 14 residues. This CDR3 reads CASSLDSYNSPLHF. The CDR3 DNA follows: TGTGCCAGCAGTTTGGACAGCTATAATTCACCCCTCCACTTT.

This CDR3 reads CASSEGQGNEQYF. CDR3 in DNA: TGTGCCAGCAGCGAGGGACAGGGGAACGAGCAGTACTTC. The chain joins TRBV11-3 to TRBJ2-7; TRBD1 matches at 10 bases. Trimming cost V 5 bases and J 5 bases; bases outside gene matches: 3. Germline-derived CDR1 and CDR2 are SGHNT and YENEEA. The CDR3 contains 13 residues. The variable domain in full, completed from reference TRBV11-3 and TRBJ2-7, reads EAGVVQSPRYKIIEKKQPVAFWCNPISGHNTLYWYLQNLGQGPELLIRYENEEAVDDSQLPKDRFSAERLKGVDSTLKIQPAELGDSAVYLCASSEGQGNEQYFGPGTRLTVT.

This clone is a singleton in its sample. The chain joins TRBV10-1 to TRBJ2-5; the D gene is possibly TRBD1 (6 bases). V was cut by 2 bases and J by 4 bases, with 20 bases left in between. The CDR3 spans 17 residues. Germline CDR1 and CDR2: WNHNN and SYGVQD (reference sequence). The CDR3 bases are TGCGCCAGCAGTGAGCGGGCAGGGGTTACCCTCCCAGAGACCCAGTACTTC. It is translated as CASSERAGVTLPETQYF.

The chain links TRBV6-6 to TRBJ1-6; 7 bases match TRBD1. The CDR3 has 14 amino acids. V lost 6 bases and J lost 7; bases outside the gene matches: 6. Looked up from germline, CDR1 is MNHNY and CDR2 is SVGAGI (reference sequence). CDR3 residues: CASRGDSVNSPLHF. CDR3 DNA sequence: TGTGCCAGCAGGGGGGACAGCGTAAATTCACCCCTCCACTTT.

This chain links TRBV10-3 with TRBJ2-1; 7 nucleotides line up with TRBD1. The V and J ends lost 6 bases and 5 bases, in that order; junction bases with no gene match: 7. There are 14 residues in the CDR3. Germline assignment: CDR1 ENHRY and CDR2 SYGVKD. The CDR3 protein is CAISGQAKNNEQFF. The DNA for the CDR3 is TGTGCCATCAGCGGACAGGCAAAGAACAATGAGCAGTTCTTC.

In its sample, this clone was seen a few times. The chain uses TRBV5-1 and TRBJ2-7, with 10 bases matching TRBD1. Germline V gene data show CDR1 as SGHRS and CDR2 as YFSETQ. The CDR3 length is 16 residues. V dropped 4 bases and J dropped 0; count of bases not matched to a gene: 7. The CDR3: CASSAPDRGSSYEQYF. The CDR3 DNA reads TGCGCCAGCAGCGCCCCGGACAGGGGGAGCTCCTACGAGCAGTACTTC.

Here the CDR3 DNA reads TGTGCCAGCTCACCTTTCACAGGGGGAGAGACCCAGTACTTC. Protein sequence: CASSPFTGGETQYF. The rearrangement uses TRBV18 and TRBJ2-5, with 8 nucleotides matching TRBD1. Germline CDR1 KGHSH, CDR2 LQKENI. The V gene end was trimmed by 3 bases and the J gene end by 4 bases; junction bases not matched to a gene: 4. The CDR3 runs 14 residues.

The chain links TRBV30 to TRBJ1-2, with 8 bases identical to TRBD1. CDR3 length equals 13 residues. V dropped 4 bases and J dropped 7; count of bases not matched to a gene: 8. Germline values: CDR1 GTSNPN, CDR2 SVGIG (reference sequence). The CDR3 loop reads CAWTPGQVGGYTF. The CDR3 DNA is TGTGCCTGGACCCCGGGACAGGTCGGTGGCTACACCTTC.

The rearrangement joins TRBV2 to TRBJ2-3, with a weak D call TRBD1 (6 bases). The CDR3 spans 13 residues. V lost 11 bases and J lost 0, with 12 bases in between. The germline V gene encodes CDR1 SNHLY and CDR2 FYNNEI. CDR3 protein: CAAGAPSTDTQYF. The CDR3 DNA is TGTGCCGCAGGGGCGCCAAGCACAGATACGCAGTATTTT. Full variable domain (outside the CDR3, taken from reference TRBV2 and TRBJ2-3): EPEVTQTPSHQVTQMGQEVILRCVPISNHLYFYWYRQILGQKVEFLVSFYNNEISEKSEIFDDQFSVERPDGSNFTLKIRSTKLEDSAMYFCAAGAPSTDTQYFGPGTRLTVL.

The V and J genes are TRBV6-5 and TRBJ1-2; 11 nucleotides align to TRBD1. With V trimmed by 4 bases and J by 8 bases, 9 bases remained unmatched. In germline, CDR1 is MNHEY, CDR2 SVGAGI. The CDR3 sequence is 15 residues long. CDR3 coding DNA: TGTGCCAGCAGTTTACCGGGACAGGGGGTGGGAGGCTACACCTTC. As protein: CASSLPGQGVGGYTF.

The V and J genes are TRBV28 and TRBJ1-2; the D is unclear. Germline V gene data show CDR1 as MDHEN and CDR2 as SYDVKM. The CDR3 is 14 residues long. Trimming took off 5 bases at V and 8 bases at J, with 18 bases between the two ends. CDR3 residues: CASSEGSGRNGYTF. For the CDR3, the DNA is TGTGCCAGCAGTGAGGGATCTGGGAGGAACGGCTACACCTTC.

The rearrangement joins TRBV5-1 to TRBJ2-2; 7 bases fit TRBD1. The germline CDR1 and CDR2 sequences are SGHRS and YFSETQ. With 4 bases clipped from V and 2 bases from J, the junction kept 5 bases outside the gene matches. This CDR3 spans 15 amino acids. CDR3 in amino acids: CASSADRLNTGELFF. In DNA form, the CDR3 reads TGCGCCAGCAGCGCGGACAGGCTTAACACCGGGGAGCTGTTTTTT.

The gene calls are TRBV27 and TRBJ2-7, with 12 bases lining up with TRBD2. Trimming removed 5 bases from V and 2 bases from J; junction bases left unmatched: 4. CDR3 length: 15 residues. CDR1 MNHEY and CDR2 SMNVEV come from the germline V gene (reference sequence). The CDR3 sequence: CASSPRLAGAYEQYF. In DNA, the CDR3 is TGTGCCAGCAGTCCCCGACTAGCGGGGGCCTACGAGCAGTACTTC.

The chain combines TRBV6-6 with TRBJ1-6; D ambiguous. With 2 bases removed from V and 5 bases from J, the gap between germline ends came to 7 bases. Germline V gene lookup returns CDR1 MNHNY and CDR2 SVGAGI (reference sequence). This CDR3 region has 14 residues. CDR3 nucleotide sequence: TGTGCCAGCAGTTACAGGGAGGATAATTCACCCCTCCACTTT. The encoded protein is CASSYREDNSPLHF.

Only one count was recorded for this clone. The rearrangement uses TRBV28 and TRBJ2-1; 7 nucleotides line up with TRBD2. The CDR3 covers 18 residues. The trim removed 3 bases at V and 0 bases at J, leaving 11 bases unmatched. Germline assignment: CDR1 MDHEN and CDR2 SYDVKM. Here the CDR3 reads CASSFHLLAASSYNEQFF. The CDR3 DNA follows: TGTGCCAGCAGTTTCCATCTGCTAGCGGCGAGCTCCTACAATGAGCAGTTCTTC.